Sequencing of this T cell receptor beta chain was carried out in a study of T cells in Graves' hyperthyroidism and ophthalmopathy. General study points: Progression to ophthalmopathy was predicted a median of approximately seven months early.

At least ten counts were recorded for this clonotype. Its matching antigen is unknown. From germline, CDR1 is MDHEN and CDR2 SYDVKM. V dropped 5 bases and J dropped 1; count of bases not matched to a gene: 11. CDR3 length equals 19 residues. The source material, RNA transcripts, was used to amplify TCR beta CDR3 regions. The HTBI primer set drove a first-round RT-PCR of the TCR CDR3. TCRdb re-called the multiplex PCR reads through MiXCR, storing one row per CDR3 protein. The repertoire holds 450,000 to 650,000 distinct CDR3 sequences, under 25% seen once, with less than 30% in the top ten. The sample taken for sequencing was blood. The V and J genes are TRBV28 and TRBJ2-5, with 15 bases aligning to TRBD2. This clonotype was sampled from a young man with Graves' hyperthyroidism. In DNA form, the CDR3 reads TGTGCCAGCAGTCAATGGAGGACTAGCGGGGGGGCGGGCCAAGAGACCCAGTACTTC. This codes for CASSQWRTSGGAGQETQYF.